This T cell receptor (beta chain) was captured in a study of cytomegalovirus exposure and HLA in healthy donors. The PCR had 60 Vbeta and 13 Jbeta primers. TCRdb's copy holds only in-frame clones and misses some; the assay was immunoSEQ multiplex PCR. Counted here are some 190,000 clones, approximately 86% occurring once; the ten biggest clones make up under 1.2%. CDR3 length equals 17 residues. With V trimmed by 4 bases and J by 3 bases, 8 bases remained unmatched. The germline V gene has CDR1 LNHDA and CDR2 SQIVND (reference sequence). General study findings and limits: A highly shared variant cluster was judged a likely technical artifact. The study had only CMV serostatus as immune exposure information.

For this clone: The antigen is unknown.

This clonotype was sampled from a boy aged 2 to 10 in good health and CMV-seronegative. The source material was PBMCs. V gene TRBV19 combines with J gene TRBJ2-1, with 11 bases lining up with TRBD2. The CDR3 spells CASSTPPTSGGYNEQFF. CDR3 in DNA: TGTGCCAGTAGTACCCCCCCCACTAGCGGGGGCTACAATGAGCAGTTCTTC.